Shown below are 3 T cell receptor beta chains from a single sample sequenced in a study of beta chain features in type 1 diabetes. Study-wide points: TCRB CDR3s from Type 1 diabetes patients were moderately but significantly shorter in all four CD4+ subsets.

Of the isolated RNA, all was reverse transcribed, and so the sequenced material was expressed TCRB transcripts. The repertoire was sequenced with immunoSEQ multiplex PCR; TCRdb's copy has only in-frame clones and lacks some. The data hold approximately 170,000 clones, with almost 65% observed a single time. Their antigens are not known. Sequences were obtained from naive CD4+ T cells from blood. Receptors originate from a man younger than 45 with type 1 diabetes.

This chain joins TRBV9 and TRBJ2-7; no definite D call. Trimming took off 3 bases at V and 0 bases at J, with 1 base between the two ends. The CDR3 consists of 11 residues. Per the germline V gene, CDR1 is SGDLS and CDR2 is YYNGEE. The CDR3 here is CASSASYEQYF. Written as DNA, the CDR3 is TGTGCCAGCAGCGCCTCCTACGAGCAGTACTTC.

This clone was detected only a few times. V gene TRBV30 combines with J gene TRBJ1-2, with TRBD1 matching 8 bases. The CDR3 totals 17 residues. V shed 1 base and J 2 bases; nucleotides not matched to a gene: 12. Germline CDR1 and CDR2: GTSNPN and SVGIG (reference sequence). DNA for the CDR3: TGTGCCTGGAGTGAGTATTTCGGGACAGGACGCAACTATGGCTACACCTTC. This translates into CAWSEYFGTGRNYGYTF.

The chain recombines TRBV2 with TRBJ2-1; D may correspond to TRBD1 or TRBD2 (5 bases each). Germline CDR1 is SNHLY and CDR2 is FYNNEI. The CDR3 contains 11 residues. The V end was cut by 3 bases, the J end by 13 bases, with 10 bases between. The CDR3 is CASSDLGVQFF. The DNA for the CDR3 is TGTGCCAGCAGTGATTTGGGGGTACAGTTCTTC.